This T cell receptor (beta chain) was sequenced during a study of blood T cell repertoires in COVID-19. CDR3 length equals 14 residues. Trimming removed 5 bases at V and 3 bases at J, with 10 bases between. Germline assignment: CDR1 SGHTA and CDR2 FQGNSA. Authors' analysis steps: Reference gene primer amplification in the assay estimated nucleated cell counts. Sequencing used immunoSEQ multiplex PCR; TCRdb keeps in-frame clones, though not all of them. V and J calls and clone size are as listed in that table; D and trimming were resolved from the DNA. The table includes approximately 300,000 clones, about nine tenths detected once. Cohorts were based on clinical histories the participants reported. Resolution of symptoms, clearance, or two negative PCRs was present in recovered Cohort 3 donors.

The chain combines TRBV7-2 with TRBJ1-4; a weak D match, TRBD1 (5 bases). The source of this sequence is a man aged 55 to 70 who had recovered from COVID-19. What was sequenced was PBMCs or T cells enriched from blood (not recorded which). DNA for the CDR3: TGTGCCAGCAGCCAAGGGGACTCTAATGAAAAACTGTTTTTT. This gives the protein CASSQGDSNEKLFF.